Following are 28 T cell receptor beta chains from one sample sequenced in a study of T cell responses to AZD1222 COVID-19 vaccine. This table comes from immunoSEQ multiplex PCR, and its TCRdb copy is limited to in-frame clones, with some not included. The table shows around 180,000 clones, with around 90% occurring only once. The sample here was peripheral blood, taken on day 0 of AZD1222 vaccination. Source of these receptors: an adult in good health.

V gene TRBV7-9 combines with J gene TRBJ1-2; D gene unclear. The CDR3 totals 12 residues. V lost 2 bases and J 4 bases, leaving 5 bases between the germline ends. Germline CDR1 reads SEHNR; CDR2 reads FQNEAQ (reference sequence). CDR3 sequence (DNA): TGTGCCAGCAGCTTAAAGGGCTATGGCTACACCTTC. Translation gives CASSLKGYGYTF.

The chain is built from TRBV27 and TRBJ2-7; TRBD2 aligns across 8 bases. J was trimmed by 0 bases and V by 4 bases; bases with no gene match: 8. The CDR3 is 16 amino acids. The germline V gene encodes CDR1 MNHEY and CDR2 SMNVEV (reference sequence). The CDR3 DNA reads as TGTGCCAGCAGTTCTTCCCCCGGGACTAGCTCCTACGAGCAGTACTTC. It translates to CASSSSPGTSSYEQYF.

The chain is built from TRBV28 and TRBJ2-2; 9 positions agree with TRBD2. The CDR3 covers 16 residues. Germline trimming cut 3 bases from V and 4 bases from J; bases unmatched to any gene: 6. Looked up from germline, CDR1 is MDHEN and CDR2 is SYDVKM. The CDR3 region has the DNA TGTGCCAGCAGTTTCCTAGCGGGAATTTTCACCGGGGAGCTGTTTTTT. This sequence encodes CASSFLAGIFTGELFF.

The chain combines TRBV6-7 with TRBJ1-1, with TRBD1 matching 12 bases. TRBV6-7 is an ORF, and what it does is uncertain. This CDR3 is built from 19 residues. The V gene end was trimmed by 7 bases and the J gene end by 0 bases; junction bases not matched to a gene: 15. The CDR3 DNA is TGTGCCAGCACCTGGGACAGGGGGCCCAGCCCGACAATGAACACTGAAGCTTTCTTT. Translation: CASTWDRGPSPTMNTEAFF.

The V gene is TRBV10-3, the J gene TRBJ2-7; 7 positions agree with TRBD2. The germline gives CDR1 ENHRY, CDR2 SYGVKD. This CDR3 has 14 residues. Losses at the gene ends were 6 bases for V and 6 bases for J; bases not matched to a gene: 11. CDR3 sequence reads: CAIREVAGSAEQYF. The CDR3 bases are TGTGCCATCAGGGAGGTAGCGGGTTCTGCCGAGCAGTACTTC.

The V and J genes are TRBV27 and TRBJ2-2; unclear D gene. In germline, CDR1 is MNHEY, CDR2 SMNVEV (reference sequence). The CDR3 sequence is 16 residues long. V lost 5 bases to trimming and J lost 4 bases, with 17 bases between them. DNA for the CDR3: TGTGCCAGCAGTCCCTGGGCAAGTGTGGGCACCGGGGAGCTGTTTTTT. Its translation is CASSPWASVGTGELFF.

The gene calls are TRBV6-5 and TRBJ1-3, with 10 bases aligning to TRBD1. V lost 4 bases to trimming and J lost 2 bases; unmatched junction nucleotides: 2. Germline V gives CDR1 MNHEY, CDR2 SVGAGI. The CDR3 totals 15 residues. For the CDR3, the DNA is TGTGCCAGCAGTTGGACAGGGGGAACTGGAAACACCATATATTTT. Its translation is CASSWTGGTGNTIYF.

This clone was recorded a few times. The chain links TRBV10-2 to TRBJ1-1; a weak D match, TRBD1 (6 bases). V shed 7 bases and J shed 4 bases, with 10 bases lying between them. Germline V gene lookup returns CDR1 WSHSY and CDR2 SAAADI. The CDR3 runs to 12 residues. DNA for the CDR3: TGCGCCAGCAAACAGGGAGGCACTGAAGCTTTCTTT. Its translation: CASKQGGTEAFF.

The rearrangement uses TRBV28 and TRBJ1-5; D not certain. Germline V gene sequence: CDR1 MDHEN, CDR2 SYDVKM. The CDR3 extends over 15 amino acids. Trimming cost V 7 bases and J 1 base, with 14 bases left between them. This CDR3 is CASKDYAGSNQPQHF. In nucleotides, the CDR3 is TGTGCCAGCAAGGACTACGCCGGGAGCAATCAGCCCCAGCATTTT.

The chain is built from TRBV29-1 and TRBJ2-1, with D maybe TRBD1 (5 bases). The CDR3 consists of 14 residues. Germline values: CDR1 SQVTM, CDR2 ANQGSEA. Trimming stripped 4 bases from V and 0 bases from J, with 10 bases between. The CDR3: CSVARQGSYNEQFF. In DNA, the CDR3 is TGCAGCGTTGCCCGGCAGGGCTCCTACAATGAGCAGTTCTTC.

This chain connects TRBV11-2 to TRBJ2-3; 8 nucleotides agree with TRBD1. The CDR3 length is 13 residues. Germline V lookup: CDR1 SGHAT, CDR2 FQNNGV. V was clipped by 5 bases and J by 4 bases; unmatched bases: 2. In nucleotides, the CDR3 is TGTGCCAGCAGCGCAGGGGGCCCAGATACGCAGTATTTT. Translating it yields CASSAGGPDTQYF.

This chain connects TRBV6-4 to TRBJ2-2; 12 positions match TRBD1. The CDR3 contains 15 residues. Germline trimming cut 5 bases from V and 8 bases from J; bases unmatched to any gene: 6. Per the germline V gene, CDR1 is MRHNA and CDR2 is SNTAGT. CDR3 in amino acids: CASSPGQGATGELFF. The CDR3 nucleotides are TGTGCCAGCAGTCCGGGACAGGGGGCAACGGGGGAGCTGTTTTTT.

V usage is TRBV3-1 (or the pseudogene TRBV3-2) and J usage is TRBJ1-6; no reliable D call. This CDR3 spans 15 amino acids. Trimming took 1 base from V and 11 from J, leaving 15 bases between them. The germline CDR1 and CDR2 sequences are LGHDT and YNNKEL (reference sequence). The CDR3 DNA is TGTGCCAGCAGCCAAGGAAGAAAGGGCGTGACACCCCTCCACTTT. Translated, it gives CASSQGRKGVTPLHF.

In its sample, this clone was seen a few times. The chain is built from TRBV4-2 and TRBJ2-1; TRBD2 agrees at 9 bases. This CDR3 comprises 17 residues. Germline V gene sequence: CDR1 LGHNA, CDR2 YNFKEQ. V shed 4 bases, J shed 0 bases, and the junction held 7 bases outside the gene matches. The CDR3 nucleotides read TGTGCCAGCAGCCCATCTAGGCGGGAGGGCTCCTACAATGAGCAGTTCTTC. As protein: CASSPSRREGSYNEQFF.

This chain uses TRBV29-1 with TRBJ2-6; unclear D gene. The V and J ends lost 7 bases and 2 bases respectively, with 9 bases between them. This CDR3 is built from 13 residues. CDR1 and CDR2 from the germline V gene are SQVTM and ANQGSEA. CDR3 bases: TGCAGCGCAGAGATCGCTGGGGCCAACGTCCTGACTTTC. The encoded protein is CSAEIAGANVLTF.

V and J are TRBV19 and TRBJ2-7, with 8 bases that match TRBD2. The germline V gene encodes CDR1 LNHDA and CDR2 SQIVND (reference sequence). Losses at the gene ends were 5 bases for V and 7 bases for J; bases not matched to a gene: 4. This CDR3 has 12 amino acids. In DNA form, the CDR3 reads TGTGCCAGTAGTTCGGGAGGGTGGGAGCAGTACTTC. Protein product: CASSSGGWEQYF. The variable domain in full, completed from reference TRBV19 and TRBJ2-7, reads DGGITQSPKYLFRKEGQNVTLSCEQNLNHDAMYWYRQDPGQGLRLIYYSQIVNDFQKGDIAEGYSVSREKKESFPLTVTSAQKNPTAFYLCASSSGGWEQYFGPGTRLTVT.

Comments on this clone: Other DNA variants within this sample encode the same CDR3. The genes are TRBV7-9 and TRBJ2-7, with a possible D match to TRBD1 (6 bases). The CDR3 runs to 12 residues. V lost 5 bases to trimming and J lost 2 bases, with 7 bases between them. Germline loops: CDR1 SEHNR, CDR2 FQNEAQ (reference sequence). The CDR3 nucleotides read TGTGCCAGCAGCCGACAGGCCTACGAGCAGTACTTC. Amino acids: CASSRQAYEQYF.

This clone was observed a handful of times. The chain carries TRBV5-1 and TRBJ2-5, with TRBD1 as a possible D gene (5 bases). V lost 1 base, J lost 4 bases, and 11 bases lay in between. Germline values: CDR1 SGHRS, CDR2 YFSETQ. The CDR3 has 14 amino acids. CDR3 sequence reads: CASSLSLQVETQYF. The CDR3 nucleotides read TGCGCCAGCAGCTTGAGTCTACAGGTAGAGACCCAGTACTTC.

This chain joins TRBV11-3 and TRBJ2-1; TRBD2 agrees at 10 bases. V lost 1 base and J lost 5; bases outside the gene matches: 2. Germline CDR1 SGHNT, CDR2 YENEEA. CDR3 length: 15 amino acids. CDR3 region: CASSLAGTSDNEQFF. The DNA for the CDR3 is TGTGCCAGCAGCTTAGCGGGGACTAGCGACAATGAGCAGTTCTTC.

This clone occurred a few times. The gene calls are TRBV30 and TRBJ1-1; no clear D. This CDR3 comprises 10 residues. CDR1 GTSNPN and CDR2 SVGIG come from the germline V gene (reference sequence). V lost 7 bases, J lost 5 bases, and 8 bases lay in between. The CDR3 nucleotides read TGTGCCTCAGGCCGTACTGAAGCTTTCTTT. Its protein product is CASGRTEAFF.

This chain uses TRBV27 with TRBJ2-7; D is undetermined. The V end was cut by 0 bases, the J end by 0 bases, with 9 bases between. The CDR3 is 15 residues long. Germline V gene lookup returns CDR1 MNHEY and CDR2 SMNVEV (reference sequence). Here the CDR3 reads CASSLSASLSYEQYF. DNA of the CDR3: TGTGCCAGCAGTTTATCGGCCTCCCTCTCCTACGAGCAGTACTTC.

The chain employs TRBV4-2 and TRBJ1-1; 8 bases agree with TRBD1. With V trimmed by 2 bases and J by 11 bases, 7 bases remained unmatched. Germline V gives CDR1 LGHNA, CDR2 YNFKEQ. The CDR3 covers 13 residues. CDR3 sequence (DNA): TGTGCCAGCAGCCAATCGACAGGGGAGGTGGCTTTCTTT. Amino acid sequence: CASSQSTGEVAFF.

The chain combines TRBV6-1 with TRBJ1-4, with D unresolved. The CDR3 is 12 amino acids. The germline V gene has CDR1 MNHNS and CDR2 SASEGT. The V end lost 5 bases, the J end lost 8 bases, and 9 bases lay between the germline ends. The CDR3 DNA sequence: TGTGCCAGCAGTTATATGAGGGAAAAACTGTTTTTT. Translation: CASSYMREKLFF.

J is TRBJ2-5 and V is TRBV12-5; possibly TRBD1 or TRBD2 for D (5 bases each). V lost 5 bases, J lost 3 bases, and 10 bases lay in between. The CDR3 is 13 amino acids. CDR1 LGHNT and CDR2 FRNRAP come from the germline V gene. The CDR3 loop is CASGLGTEETQYF. The CDR3 coding sequence is TGTGCTAGTGGTCTAGGGACCGAAGAGACCCAGTACTTC.

V gene TRBV6-5 combines with J gene TRBJ1-2, with D perhaps TRBD1 (6 bases). Deletions cut 2 bases from V and 5 bases from J, with 15 bases between. Germline V CDR1 and CDR2: MNHEY, SVGAGI. This CDR3 contains 15 residues. Written as DNA, the CDR3 is TGTGCCAGCAGTTACGTAGGCAGGGGTCGATATGGCTACACCTTC. This translates into CASSYVGRGRYGYTF.

The V gene is TRBV5-1, the J gene TRBJ2-7; D may match TRBD1 or TRBD2 (5 bases each). V lost 4 bases and J 3 bases, leaving 23 bases between the germline ends. Germline V lookup: CDR1 SGHRS, CDR2 YFSETQ. This CDR3 contains 17 residues. The CDR3 bases are TGCGCCAGCAGCCCGGACGGGGCGCCTAGCCTGTACTACGAGCAGTACTTC. Translation gives CASSPDGAPSLYYEQYF.

This clone is a singleton in its sample. The V gene is TRBV30, the J gene TRBJ2-7; D may be TRBD1 (5 bases). CDR1 is GTSNPN, CDR2 SVGIG, per germline (reference sequence). Trimming took 2 bases from V and 2 from J, leaving 7 bases between them. The CDR3 consists of 12 residues. CDR3 nucleotide sequence: TGTGCCTGGAGTAAAGGGGCCTACGAGCAGTACTTC. The encoded protein is CAWSKGAYEQYF.

V and J are TRBV5-4 and TRBJ2-5; TRBD2 is a possible D gene (5 bases). Per the germline V gene, CDR1 is SGHNT and CDR2 is YYREEE (reference sequence). The CDR3 spans 14 residues. Between the trimmed V and J ends, which lost 0 bases and 5 bases, there was a span of 11 bases. CDR3: CASSLEREPETQYF. The DNA for the CDR3 is TGTGCCAGCAGCTTGGAGAGGGAGCCTGAGACCCAGTACTTC.